The 19 T cell receptor beta chains below all came from one sample that was sequenced in a study of CD4+ T cells in melanoma. This table comes from immunoSEQ multiplex PCR, and its TCRdb copy is limited to in-frame clones, with some not included. This sample has 20,000 to 25,000 clones, with about four fifths found just once. Sequencing was done on a sample of cells from a culture (not recorded whether cultured in vitro). The origin of the receptors is a human donor with melanoma.

The chain links TRBV19 to TRBJ2-3; 8 bases map to TRBD1. Trimming cost V 6 bases and J 1 base; bases outside gene matches: 3. The CDR3 runs 14 residues. The germline CDR1 and CDR2 sequences are LNHDA and SQIVND (reference sequence). The CDR3 region is CASRRGQGTDTQYF. The CDR3 nucleotides read TGTGCCAGTAGGCGGGGACAGGGCACAGATACGCAGTATTTT.

The chain uses TRBV27 and TRBJ1-3; the D gene is possibly TRBD1 (5 bases). The CDR3 spans 14 residues. Germline CDR1 reads MNHEY; CDR2 reads SMNVEV (reference sequence). The germline V and J ends were trimmed by 5 bases and 8 bases, with 16 bases remaining between them. CDR3 amino acids: CASSSRAGRDTIYF. The DNA for the CDR3 is TGTGCCAGCAGTAGCAGGGCAGGGAGAGACACCATATATTTT.

In its sample, this clone ranks as medium-sized. The chain combines TRBV19 with TRBJ1-3, with no clear D. The V gene lost 2 bases and the J gene lost 0 bases, with 14 bases spanning the gap. The CDR3 runs 17 residues. CDR1 LNHDA and CDR2 SQIVND come from the germline V gene (reference sequence). CDR3 sequence: CASSILGASSSGNTIYF. CDR3 coding DNA: TGTGCCAGTAGTATACTCGGCGCTTCTAGCTCTGGAAACACCATATATTTT. Full variable domain (rest looked up from reference TRBV19 and TRBJ1-3): DGGITQSPKYLFRKEGQNVTLSCEQNLNHDAMYWYRQDPGQGLRLIYYSQIVNDFQKGDIAEGYSVSREKKESFPLTVTSAQKNPTAFYLCASSILGASSSGNTIYFGEGSWLTVV.

The chain combines TRBV6-5 with TRBJ2-5, with 8 bases matching TRBD2. Germline V gene sequence: CDR1 MNHEY, CDR2 SVGAGI. J was trimmed by 1 base and V by 0 bases; bases with no gene match: 4. This CDR3 has 16 amino acids. The CDR3 nucleotides are TGTGCCAGCAGTTACTCGCCCAGCGGGGGCCAAGAGACCCAGTACTTC. As protein: CASSYSPSGGQETQYF.

V is TRBV11-2 and J is TRBJ2-2; D may be TRBD1 (6 bases). V was pared by 3 bases and J by 7 bases, with 12 bases between. This CDR3 is built from 14 residues. In germline, CDR1 is SGHAT, CDR2 FQNNGV. The chain's CDR3 is CASSLSQGYGELFF. The CDR3 DNA sequence: TGTGCCAGCAGCTTGTCGCAGGGGTACGGGGAGCTGTTTTTT. Filled out from reference TRBV11-2 and TRBJ2-2, the complete variable domain reads EAGVAQSPRYKIIEKRQSVAFWCNPISGHATLYWYQQILGQGPKLLIQFQNNGVVDDSQLPKDRFSAERLKGVDSTLKIQPAKLEDSAVYLCASSLSQGYGELFFGEGSRLTVL.

The rearrangement uses TRBV5-1 and TRBJ2-5; 7 positions agree with TRBD2. The germline V gene has CDR1 SGHRS and CDR2 YFSETQ. V shed 1 base and J 1 base; nucleotides not matched to a gene: 4. The CDR3 has 15 residues. CDR3 amino acids: CASSLWRTSQETQYF. CDR3 DNA: TGCGCCAGCAGCTTGTGGAGGACTAGCCAAGAGACCCAGTACTTC.

The chain is built from TRBV6-6 and TRBJ2-4; maybe TRBD1 (6 bases). Germline V lookup: CDR1 MNHNY, CDR2 SVGAGI (reference sequence). CDR3 size: 16 residues. Trimming took off 4 bases at V and 0 bases at J, with 13 bases between the two ends. As DNA, the CDR3 is TGTGCCAGCAGTTCCCAGGGGATACTAGCCAAAAACATTCAGTACTTC. Translating gives CASSSQGILAKNIQYF.

V is TRBV6-1 and J is TRBJ1-3; D is unresolved. This CDR3 spans 15 amino acids. The V end lost 7 bases, the J end lost 0 bases, and 13 bases lay between the germline ends. Germline loops: CDR1 MNHNS, CDR2 SASEGT. In nucleotides, the CDR3 is TGTGCCAGCACCCTGATCCCAACCTCTGGAAACACCATATATTTT. Protein sequence: CASTLIPTSGNTIYF.

The V and J genes are TRBV2 and TRBJ2-3; TRBD1 agrees at 8 bases. CDR3 size: 15 residues. Unmatched junction bases numbered 7, after V lost 5 bases and J lost 3 bases. Per germline, CDR1 SNHLY and CDR2 FYNNEI. The DNA for the CDR3 is TGTGCCAGCAGTTATCAGGGGGCCCGAACAGATACGCAGTATTTT. Translated, it gives CASSYQGARTDTQYF.

J is TRBJ2-1 and V is TRBV6-1; perhaps TRBD2 as D (6 bases). The CDR3 consists of 13 residues. CDR1 is MNHNS and CDR2 is SASEGT in the germline V gene. V was pared by 6 bases and J by 12 bases, with 18 bases between. CDR3 protein: CASSLSSETAQFF. The CDR3 DNA reads as TGTGCCAGCAGCCTTTCTAGCGAAACTGCGCAGTTCTTC.

The chain uses TRBV18 and TRBJ2-5, with 8 positions matching TRBD2. V was clipped by 3 bases and J by 1 base; unmatched bases: 10. From germline, CDR1 is KGHSH and CDR2 LQKENI. CDR3 size: 17 residues. CDR3 sequence reads: CASSPGFQRGTQETQYF. CDR3 sequence (DNA): TGTGCCAGCTCACCCGGTTTCCAGCGGGGGACCCAAGAGACCCAGTACTTC. Full variable domain (missing parts from reference TRBV18 and TRBJ2-5): NAGVMQNPRHLVRRRGQEARLRCSPMKGHSHVYWYRQLPEEGLKFMVYLQKENIIDESGMPKERFSAEFPKEGPSILRIQQVVRGDSAAYFCASSPGFQRGTQETQYFGPGTRLLVL.

This clone has just one count. The chain's CDR3 is CASSRDREGAYGYTF. The CDR3 nucleotides read TGTGCCAGCAGCAGGGACAGGGAAGGTGCCTATGGCTACACCTTC. The chain carries TRBV21-1 and TRBJ1-2; TRBD1, the D gene given by the table, was not confirmed from the DNA. TRBV21-1 is given as a pseudogene. The CDR3 loop spans 15 amino acids.

The table lists this clone with a count of one. This chain uses TRBV6-1 with TRBJ1-3; D may be TRBD1 (6 bases). CDR1 MNHNS and CDR2 SASEGT come from the germline V gene. The CDR3 runs to 14 residues. V dropped 11 bases and J dropped 0 bases, with 14 bases sitting between them. CDR3 residues: CAALQGNSGNTIYF. The CDR3 DNA reads as TGTGCCGCACTTCAGGGGAACTCTGGAAACACCATATATTTT.

The sample holds one count of this clone. The chain joins TRBV7-3 to TRBJ2-6, with D possibly TRBD2 on 6 matching bases. Per germline, CDR1 SGHTA and CDR2 FQGTGA. V was clipped by 4 bases and J by 0 bases, with 10 bases between them. CDR3 length: 16 amino acids. CDR3 sequence: CASSSPGVSGANVLTF. The CDR3, as DNA: TGTGCCAGCAGCTCTCCGGGGGTCTCTGGGGCCAACGTCCTGACTTTC. Based on the CDR3 plus reference TRBV7-3 and TRBJ2-6, the full variable domain is GAGVSQTPSNKVTEKGKYVELRCDPISGHTALYWYRQSLGQGPEFLIYFQGTGAADDSGLPNDRFFAVRPEGSVSTLKIQRTERGDSAVYLCASSSPGVSGANVLTFGAGSRLTVL.

The chain has TRBV6-5 and TRBJ1-1; D is perhaps TRBD1 (5 bases). CDR1 is MNHEY, CDR2 SVGAGI, per germline. V shed 6 bases and J shed 2 bases, with 13 bases lying between them. The CDR3 covers 14 residues. The CDR3, as DNA: TGTGCCAGCAGCAAAAGTGGGGCTAACACTGAAGCTTTCTTT. Its translation: CASSKSGANTEAFF.

This clone came up once. This chain uses TRBV5-5 with TRBJ1-2; D gene ambiguous. CDR3 length equals 15 residues. Germline CDR1 SGHKS, CDR2 YYEKEE (reference sequence). The germline V and J ends were trimmed by 0 bases and 8 bases, with 17 bases remaining between them. The CDR3 bases are TGTGCCAGCAGCTTGGGGCAGACGCGGTTCTACGGCTACACCTTC. This gives the protein CASSLGQTRFYGYTF.

The rearrangement joins TRBV7-3 to TRBJ2-2; D gene uncertain. Trimming shortened V by 5 bases and J by 7 bases, and 20 bases separated the two germline ends. This CDR3 comprises 16 residues. Germline V gene data show CDR1 as SGHTA and CDR2 as FQGTGA. This chain's CDR3 is CASSPQPNRLGGELFF. The CDR3 DNA sequence: TGTGCCAGCAGCCCCCAACCCAATCGGCTGGGCGGGGAGCTGTTTTTT.

V usage is TRBV5-6 and J usage is TRBJ2-2; D call uncertain. The CDR3 covers 15 residues. Trimming left V 4 bases short and J 3 bases short, with 13 bases between. The germline gives CDR1 SGHDT, CDR2 YYEEEE. The CDR3 loop is CASSPMEVYTGELFF. In nucleotides, the CDR3 is TGTGCCAGCAGCCCAATGGAAGTGTACACCGGGGAGCTGTTTTTT.

The CDR3 region has the DNA TGTGCCAGCAGCACCCGGGGACAGGCTGGTTCACCCCTCCACTTT. It specifies CASSTRGQAGSPLHF. This chain links TRBV7-2 with TRBJ1-6; 8 bases match TRBD1. CDR1 is SGHTA, CDR2 FQGNSA, per germline. V lost 5 bases to trimming and J lost 9 bases; unmatched junction nucleotides: 9. The CDR3 length is 15 residues.